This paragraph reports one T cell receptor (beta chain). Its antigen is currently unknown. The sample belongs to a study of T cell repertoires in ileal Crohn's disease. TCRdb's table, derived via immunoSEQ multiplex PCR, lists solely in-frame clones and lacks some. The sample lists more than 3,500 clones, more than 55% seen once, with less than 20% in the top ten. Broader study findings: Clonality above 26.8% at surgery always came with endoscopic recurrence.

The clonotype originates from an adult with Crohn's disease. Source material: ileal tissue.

The CDR3 sequence: CASSQAGRGYGYTF. DNA for the CDR3: TGCGCCAGCAGCCAGGCGGGCAGGGGCTATGGCTACACCTTC. The gene calls are TRBV4-3 and TRBJ1-2; tentative D call: TRBD1 (6 bases). The CDR3 sequence is 14 residues long. Per the germline V gene, CDR1 is LGHNA and CDR2 is YSLEER. V gave up 3 bases and J gave up 4 bases, with 12 bases separating them.